Only a few counts were recorded for the clone carrying this TCR beta chain. This specimen comes from a study of T cells after yellow fever vaccination. This CDR3 has 14 amino acids. The V and J ends lost 0 bases and 4 bases respectively, with 9 bases between them. Germline lookup yields CDR1 LGHNA and CDR2 YNFKEQ. TCRdb re-called the 5' RACE reads with MiXCR, one entry per CDR3 protein. The sample has about 340,000 distinct CDR3 sequences; 8.7% are singletons. The sequencing here drew on PBMCs, taken on the day of the first yellow fever vaccination. The receptor was derived from a man between 18 and 29 years old who received the YFV17D yellow fever vaccine. J is TRBJ2-5 and V is TRBV4-2; no firm D call. Here the CDR3 reads CASSQERQVETQYF. CDR3 bases: TGTGCCAGCAGCCAAGAAAGGCAGGTAGAGACCCAGTACTTC.